This is a list of T cell receptor beta chains from one sample in a study of blood T cell repertoires in COVID-19. Data came from immunoSEQ multiplex PCR; TCRdb stores just in-frame clones and leaves some out. The table lists about 230,000 clones, approximately 80% of them singletons. The sample comprised peripheral blood. These TCRs come from a woman in her 50s with acute or convalescent COVID-19. CDR3s include the opening cysteine and the closing phenylalanine or tryptophan. The order of the fields is V gene, J gene, clone size, D gene, CDR3 DNA, CDR3 protein. A D gene is named only where the DNA matches it firmly. The size of a clone is reported for some rows only, either as once, few or many, or as a class for expanded clones.

>TRBV6-2/TRBV6-3|TRBJ1-1|.|.
TGTGCCAGCAGTTATGAAGGGGTCGCTGAAGCTTTCTTT
CASSYEGVAEAFF
>TRBV6-5|TRBJ2-7|once|.
TGTGCCAGCAGCCCCGACGGGAACAACTACGAGCAGTACTTC
CASSPDGNNYEQYF
>TRBV20-1|TRBJ2-7|.|TRBD1
TGCAGTGCTAGTTCGGACAGGGACTCCTACGAGCAGTACTTC
CSASSDRDSYEQYF
>TRBV28|TRBJ1-2|.|TRBD1
TGTGCCAGCAGTTCGATATGGGACAGGGACTATGGCTACACCTTC
CASSSIWDRDYGYTF
>TRBV5-6|TRBJ1-1|.|TRBD1
TGTGCCAGCAGTACCGGGACAGGGGTGTTCGGTGAAGCTTTCTTT
CASSTGTGVFGEAFF
>TRBV4-2|TRBJ1-5|.|.
TGTGCCAGCAGCCTGGGCGAAGGCAATCAGCCCCAGCATTTT
CASSLGEGNQPQHF
>TRBV30|TRBJ2-1|.|TRBD1
TGTGCCTGGAGTCAAAGAGGGACAGGGGGCTTTTATGAGCAGTTCTTC
CAWSQRGTGGFYEQFF
>TRBV27|TRBJ1-2|many|.
TGTGCCAGCACTTCGGTCGCGGGTCTCTATGGCTACACCTTC
CASTSVAGLYGYTF
>TRBV7-7|TRBJ2-1|once|.
TGTGCCAGCAGCTTACCCAGCGGGCCCGAGAAATTATACAATGAGCAGTTCTTC
CASSLPSGPEKLYNEQFF
>TRBV7-2|TRBJ2-3|.|.
TGTGCCAGCAGCTTAGCGGGAGGTCTGGATACGCAGTATTTT
CASSLAGGLDTQYF
>TRBV7-9|TRBJ1-4|.|.
TGTGCCAGCAGCTTTGGGCCTACTAATGAAAAACTGTTTTTT
CASSFGPTNEKLFF
>TRBV7-2|TRBJ1-3|.|.
TGTGCCAGCAGCCTAACCCCAGGGAACCCTGGCACCATATATTTT
CASSLTPGNPGTIYF
>TRBV7-2|TRBJ2-7|.|TRBD2
TGTGCCAGCAGAACGGGGGGGAGCTCCTACGAGCAGTACTTC
CASRTGGSSYEQYF
>TRBV28|TRBJ2-4|.|TRBD1
TGTGCCAGCAGTTCCCGCCCACGGACAGGGGACATTCAGTACTTC
CASSSRPRTGDIQYF
>TRBV5-1|TRBJ1-4|.|.
TGCGCCAGCAGCGGCCGGGGCGGGGGCGATGAAAAACTGTTTTTT
CASSGRGGGDEKLFF
>TRBV7-2|TRBJ2-5|.|TRBD1
TGTGCCAGCAGCTTATTGTCAGGGGGTCAAGAGACCCAGTACTTC
CASSLLSGGQETQYF
>TRBV6-6|TRBJ2-7|once|TRBD1
TGTGCCAGCAGACCAGGGGGTGTTCACGAGCAGTACTTC
CASRPGGVHEQYF
>TRBV28|TRBJ2-7|once|TRBD1
TGTGCCAGCAGTTCGGGTTTTTTGGACAGGGGCTACGAGCAGTACTTC
CASSSGFLDRGYEQYF
>TRBV18|TRBJ2-2|.|TRBD1
TGTGCCAGCTCACCACGACAGGGTGGGGAGCTGTTTTTT
CASSPRQGGELFF
>TRBV28|TRBJ2-1|.|TRBD1
TGTGCCAGCAGCGACGGACAGGGATTAGATGAGCAGTTCTTC
CASSDGQGLDEQFF
>TRBV6-5|TRBJ2-5|.|TRBD1
TGTGCCAGCAGTTACGGGACAGCTCAAGAGACCCAGTACTTC
CASSYGTAQETQYF
>TRBV5-1|TRBJ2-7|.|TRBD2
TGCGCCAGCAGCTTGGCCACAGCGGGGAGCTCCTACGAGCAGTACTTC
CASSLATAGSSYEQYF
>TRBV18|TRBJ2-2|once|TRBD2
TGTGCCAGCTCATCGGGACTAAGCACCGGGGAGCTGTTTTTT
CASSSGLSTGELFF
>TRBV20-1|TRBJ2-3|.|.
TGCAGTGCTAGTGGAGCGGCAGATACGCAGTATTTT
CSASGAADTQYF
>TRBV28|TRBJ2-7|.|TRBD2
TGTGCCAGCAGTTTATTCCGGGGGGGGCCCTACGAGCAGTACTTC
CASSLFRGGPYEQYF
>TRBV7-9|TRBJ2-7|.|TRBD2
TGTGCCAGCAGCTTTGGACTAGCGGGCTACGAGCAGTACTTC
CASSFGLAGYEQYF
>TRBV7-6|TRBJ1-6|.|TRBD1
TGTGCCAGCAGCTCAACCTCAGGGGGTCTTTCACCCCTCCACTTT
CASSSTSGGLSPLHF
>TRBV12-3/TRBV12-4|TRBJ2-7|.|.
TGTGCCAGCAGTGGGGCCCTCTACGAGCAGTACTTC
CASSGALYEQYF
>TRBV4-3|TRBJ2-7|.|.
TGCGCCAGCAGCCAAGAAAAAACGGGGAAGGGCGAGCAGTACTTC
CASSQEKTGKGEQYF